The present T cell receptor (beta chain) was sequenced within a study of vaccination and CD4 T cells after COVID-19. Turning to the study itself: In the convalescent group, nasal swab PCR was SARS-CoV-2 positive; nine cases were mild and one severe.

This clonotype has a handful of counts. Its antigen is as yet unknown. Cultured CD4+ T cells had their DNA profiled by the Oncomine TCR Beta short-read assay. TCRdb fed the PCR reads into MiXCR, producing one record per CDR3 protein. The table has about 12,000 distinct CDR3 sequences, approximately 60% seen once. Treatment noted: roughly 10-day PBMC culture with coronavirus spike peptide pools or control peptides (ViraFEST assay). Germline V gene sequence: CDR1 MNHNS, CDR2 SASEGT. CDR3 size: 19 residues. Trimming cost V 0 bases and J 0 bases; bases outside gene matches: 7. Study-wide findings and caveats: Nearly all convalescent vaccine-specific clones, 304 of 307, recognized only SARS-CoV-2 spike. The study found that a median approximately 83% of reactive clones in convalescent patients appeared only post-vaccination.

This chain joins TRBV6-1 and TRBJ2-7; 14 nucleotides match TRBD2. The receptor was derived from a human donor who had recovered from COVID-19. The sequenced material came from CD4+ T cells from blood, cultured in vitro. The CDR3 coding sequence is TGTGCCAGCAGTGAAGCAGGACTAGCGGGAGGCACGAGCTCCTACGAGCAGTACTTC. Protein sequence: CASSEAGLAGGTSSYEQYF.